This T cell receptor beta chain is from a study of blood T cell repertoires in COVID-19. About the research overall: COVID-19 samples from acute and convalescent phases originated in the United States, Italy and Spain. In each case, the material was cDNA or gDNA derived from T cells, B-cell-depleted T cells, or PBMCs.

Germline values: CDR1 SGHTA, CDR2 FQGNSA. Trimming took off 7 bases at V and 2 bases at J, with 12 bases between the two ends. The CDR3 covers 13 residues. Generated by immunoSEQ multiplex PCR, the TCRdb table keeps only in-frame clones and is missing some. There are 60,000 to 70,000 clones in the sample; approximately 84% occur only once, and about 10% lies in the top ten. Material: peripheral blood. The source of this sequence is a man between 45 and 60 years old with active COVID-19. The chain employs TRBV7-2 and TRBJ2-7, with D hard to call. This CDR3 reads CASTRQAPYEQYF. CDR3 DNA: TGTGCCAGCACCCGCCAGGCCCCCTACGAGCAGTACTTC.